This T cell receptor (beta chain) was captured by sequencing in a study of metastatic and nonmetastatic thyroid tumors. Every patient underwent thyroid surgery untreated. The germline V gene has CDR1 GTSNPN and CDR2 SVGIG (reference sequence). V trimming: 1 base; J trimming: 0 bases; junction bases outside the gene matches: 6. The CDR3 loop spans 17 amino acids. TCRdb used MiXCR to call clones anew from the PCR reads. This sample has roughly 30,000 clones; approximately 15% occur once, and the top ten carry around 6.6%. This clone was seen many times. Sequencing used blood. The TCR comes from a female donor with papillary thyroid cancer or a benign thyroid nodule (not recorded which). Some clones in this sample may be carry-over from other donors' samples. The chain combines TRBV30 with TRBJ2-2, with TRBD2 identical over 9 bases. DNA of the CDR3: TGTGCCTGGAGTGGGTTTAGCGGGAGTGCGAACACCGGGGAGCTGTTTTTT. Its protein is CAWSGFSGSANTGELFF.